There are a few counts of the clone carrying this T cell receptor beta chain. Its antigen remains unidentified. Quantitative 5'-RACE with molecular barcodes produced the TCR beta libraries. TCRdb re-called the 5' RACE reads with MiXCR, one entry per CDR3 protein. There are a few hundred thousand distinct CDR3 sequences in the sample; roughly 20% occur only once, and approximately 14% lies in the top ten. This record belongs to a study of CD8 T cells in ankylosing spondylitis. Notes on the study in general: Disease-linked clones displayed a CD8+ phenotype and appeared relatively rarely in peripheral blood. The authors reported significant enrichment of disease-linked clones in matched ankylosing spondylitis synovial fluid.

The receptor was isolated from a male donor with ankylosing spondylitis or in good health (not recorded which). Sequenced input: blood, either unsorted or a sorted T cell fraction (not recorded which).

DNA of the CDR3: TGTGCCGCCACAGCGGGGGACGGGTACAATGAGCAGTTCTTC. Amino acid sequence: CAATAGDGYNEQFF. The chain carries TRBV10-3 and TRBJ2-1; 8 bases line up with TRBD2. The CDR3 sequence is 14 residues long. The germline V gene encodes CDR1 ENHRY and CDR2 SYGVKD. The ends lost 11 bases at V and 4 bases at J; junction bases unmatched: 10.